The source of this TCR beta chain is a study of cytomegalovirus exposure and HLA in healthy donors. The wider study: Most donors, roughly 77% of some 400 genotyped, fell in the Caucasian-associated ancestry cluster. Study findings and constraints: Segments of the TCR beta V type were, in most cases, productive about 87% or about 30% of the time in an earlier analysis. A list of about 160 TCR beta chains associated with cytomegalovirus was given. A later analysis showed that HLA-associated TCR beta chains had undergone more clonal expansion than equally common others.

PCR involved 60 Vbeta and 13 Jbeta primers. Some clones are missing from TCRdb's copy, which holds only in-frame ones; the method was immunoSEQ multiplex PCR. This table holds roughly 150,000 clones, nearly 85% found once. Between the trimmed V and J ends, which lost 5 bases and 4 bases, there was a span of 18 bases. Germline CDR1 is SGHTA and CDR2 is FQGNSA. The CDR3 contains 15 residues. As for this clone: No antigen is known for it.

The receptor comes from a male donor in good health and CMV-seronegative. The chain combines TRBV7-2 with TRBJ2-7, with D possibly matching TRBD2 (5 bases). Sequences were obtained from PBMCs. The chain's CDR3 is CASSKEPGIIYEQYF. The CDR3 DNA follows: TGTGCCAGCAGCAAAGAGCCGGGAATAATTTACGAGCAGTACTTC.